The present entry profiles one TCR beta chain with its context. No antigen is known for it. CD45RO negativity and positive selection for CCR7 defined naive CD8 cells, a population that excluded terminally differentiated effector memory CD45RA+ cells. The source of the sample is a study of shared clonotypes between healthy human individuals. Germline-derived CDR1 and CDR2 are SGHKS and YYEKEE (reference sequence). V dropped 2 bases and J dropped 2 bases, with 11 bases sitting between them. The CDR3 runs to 15 residues. Findings and limits, study-wide: Clonotypes not shared had lower generation probabilities than those common to all four donors. For sorted subsets, rarefaction showed incomplete sequencing despite large depth.

Produced via immunoSEQ multiplex PCR; TCRdb's table is partial and in-frame only. The sample consists of hundreds of thousands of clones, over 90% of them appearing once. The source is a young man in good health. The sequenced sample was naive CD8+ T cells sorted from blood. The chain employs TRBV5-5 and TRBJ1-5, with D tentatively TRBD1 (5 bases). The CDR3 protein is CASSFKGYRNQPQHF. The CDR3 DNA is TGTGCCAGCAGCTTTAAGGGGTATCGCAATCAGCCCCAGCATTTT.